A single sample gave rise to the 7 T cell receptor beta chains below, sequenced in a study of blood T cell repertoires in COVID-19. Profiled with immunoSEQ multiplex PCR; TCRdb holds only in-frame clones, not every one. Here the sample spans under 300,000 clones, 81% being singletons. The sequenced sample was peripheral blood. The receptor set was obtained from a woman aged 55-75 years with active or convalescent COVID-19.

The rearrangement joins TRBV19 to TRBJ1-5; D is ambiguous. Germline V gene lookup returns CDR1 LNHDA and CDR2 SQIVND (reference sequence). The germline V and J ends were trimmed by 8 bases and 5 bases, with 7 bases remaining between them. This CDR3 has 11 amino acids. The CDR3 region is CASSSDQPQHF. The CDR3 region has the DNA TGTGCCAGTTCCTCTGATCAGCCCCAGCATTTT. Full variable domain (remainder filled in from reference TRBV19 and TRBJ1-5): DGGITQSPKYLFRKEGQNVTLSCEQNLNHDAMYWYRQDPGQGLRLIYYSQIVNDFQKGDIAEGYSVSREKKESFPLTVTSAQKNPTAFYLCASSSDQPQHFGDGTRLSIL.

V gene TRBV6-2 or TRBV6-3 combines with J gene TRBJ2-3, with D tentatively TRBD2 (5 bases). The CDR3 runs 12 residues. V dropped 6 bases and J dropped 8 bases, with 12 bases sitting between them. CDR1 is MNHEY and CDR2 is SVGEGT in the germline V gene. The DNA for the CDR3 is TGTGCCAGCAGCCCCGCACGGGGTACGCAGTATTTT. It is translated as CASSPARGTQYF.

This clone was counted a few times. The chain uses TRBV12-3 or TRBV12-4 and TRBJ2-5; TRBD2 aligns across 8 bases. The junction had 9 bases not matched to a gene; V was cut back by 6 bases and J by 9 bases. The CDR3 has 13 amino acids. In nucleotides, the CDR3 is TGTGCCAGCAGCCGCGGGGGGACGATCGCCCAGTACTTC. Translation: CASSRGGTIAQYF.

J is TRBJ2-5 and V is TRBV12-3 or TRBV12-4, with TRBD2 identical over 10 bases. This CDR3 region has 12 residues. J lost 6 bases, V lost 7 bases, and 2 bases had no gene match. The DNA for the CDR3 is TGTGCCAGCAAGCGGGGGGGTAAGACCCAGTACTTC. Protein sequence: CASKRGGKTQYF.

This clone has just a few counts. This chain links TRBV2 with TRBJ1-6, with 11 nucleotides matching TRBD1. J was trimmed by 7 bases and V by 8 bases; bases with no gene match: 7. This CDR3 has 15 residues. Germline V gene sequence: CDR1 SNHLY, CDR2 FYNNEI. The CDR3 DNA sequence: TGTGCCAGCTCTTTGGGACAGGGGGACAATTCACCCCTCCACTTT. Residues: CASSLGQGDNSPLHF.

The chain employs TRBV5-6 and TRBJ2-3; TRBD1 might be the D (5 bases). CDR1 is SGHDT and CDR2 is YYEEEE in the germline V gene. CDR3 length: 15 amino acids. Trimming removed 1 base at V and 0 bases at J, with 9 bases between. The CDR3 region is CASSLRGLSTDTQYF. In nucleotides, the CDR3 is TGTGCCAGCAGCTTGAGGGGATTAAGCACAGATACGCAGTATTTT.

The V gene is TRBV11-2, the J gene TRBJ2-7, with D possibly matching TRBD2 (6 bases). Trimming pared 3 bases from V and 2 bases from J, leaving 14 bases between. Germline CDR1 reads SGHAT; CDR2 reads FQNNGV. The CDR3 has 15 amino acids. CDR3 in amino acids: CASSFSLANPYEQYF. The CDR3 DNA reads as TGTGCCAGCAGCTTCTCCCTAGCGAACCCCTACGAGCAGTACTTC.